This TCR beta chain emerged from a study of cytomegalovirus exposure and HLA in healthy donors. Study outcomes and limitations: The only immune exposure information that was available was CMV serostatus. Analysis performed later found roughly 17,000 TCR beta sequences associated with HLA alleles at 0.05 false discovery rate. Links to common viral pathogens appeared, in a later analysis, for several of the most significant clusters.

Use of 60 Vbeta and 13 Jbeta primers characterized the PCR. The assay was immunoSEQ multiplex PCR, and TCRdb's table has in-frame clones only and misses some. The sample has about 140,000 clones, 70% to 80% seen once. Per germline, CDR1 SEHNR and CDR2 FQNEAQ (reference sequence). Trimming cost V 0 bases and J 3 bases; bases outside gene matches: 8. The CDR3 extends over 16 amino acids. A remark on this clone: The antigen is unknown.

Each donor's status was that of a healthy bone marrow donor. Input material: PBMCs. This TCR came from a female donor in good health and CMV-seronegative. This chain uses TRBV7-9 with TRBJ2-7; 7 nucleotides line up with TRBD2. The CDR3 DNA reads TGTGCCAGCAGCTTAGCGAGTGGTGGGAGGGTCTACGAGCAGTACTTC. This translates into CASSLASGGRVYEQYF. The full variable domain, with the rest looked up from reference TRBV7-9 and TRBJ2-7, is DTGVSQNPRHKITKRGQNVTFRCDPISEHNRLYWYRQTLGQGPEFLTYFQNEAQLEKSRLLSDRFSAERPKGSFSTLEIQRTEQGDSAMYLCASSLASGGRVYEQYFGPGTRLTVT.